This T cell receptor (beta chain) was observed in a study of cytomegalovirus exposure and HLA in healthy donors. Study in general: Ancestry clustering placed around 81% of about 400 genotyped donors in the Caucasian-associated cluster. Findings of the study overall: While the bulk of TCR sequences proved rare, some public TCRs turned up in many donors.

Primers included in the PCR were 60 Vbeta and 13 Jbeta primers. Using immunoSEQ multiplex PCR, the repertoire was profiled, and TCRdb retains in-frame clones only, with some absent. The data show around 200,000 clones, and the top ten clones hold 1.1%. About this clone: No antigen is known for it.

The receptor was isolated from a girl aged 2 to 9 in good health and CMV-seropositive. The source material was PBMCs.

This CDR3 reads CASRPIQGSYYSNQPQHF. DNA of the CDR3: TGTGCCAGTAGGCCGATACAGGGATCATACTATAGCAATCAGCCCCAGCATTTT. The rearrangement uses TRBV27 and TRBJ1-5; D perhaps matches TRBD1 (6 bases). The ends were cut back, 9 bases at V and 0 bases at J, with 24 bases in the middle. The CDR3 length is 18 residues. CDR1 and CDR2 from the germline V gene are MNHEY and SMNVEV (reference sequence).